This T cell receptor beta chain originates from a study of T-cell reconstitution after alpha-beta-depleted transplantation in children. J was trimmed by 6 bases and V by 4 bases; bases with no gene match: 6. The CDR3 length is 12 residues. Germline V lookup: CDR1 DFQATT, CDR2 SNEGSKA (reference sequence). The authors prepared the TCRbeta library with unique molecular identifiers. From the PCR reads, TCRdb called clonotypes with MiXCR, one entry per CDR3 protein. This sample yields 200,000 to 300,000 distinct CDR3 sequences, of which 25% are seen a single time; approximately 2.5% belongs to the top ten. In its sample, this clonotype was seen a few times.

This specimen was PBMCs, taken before TCRalphabeta/CD19-depleted stem cell transplant. This chain joins TRBV20-1 and TRBJ2-7; 7 bases are a match to TRBD1. The clonotype comes from a girl aged 2 to 10 with Fanconi anemia, due to receive a stem cell transplant. The CDR3 bases are TGCAGTGCTAAGAGACAGGGCGGCGAGCAGTACTTC. Amino acid sequence: CSAKRQGGEQYF.